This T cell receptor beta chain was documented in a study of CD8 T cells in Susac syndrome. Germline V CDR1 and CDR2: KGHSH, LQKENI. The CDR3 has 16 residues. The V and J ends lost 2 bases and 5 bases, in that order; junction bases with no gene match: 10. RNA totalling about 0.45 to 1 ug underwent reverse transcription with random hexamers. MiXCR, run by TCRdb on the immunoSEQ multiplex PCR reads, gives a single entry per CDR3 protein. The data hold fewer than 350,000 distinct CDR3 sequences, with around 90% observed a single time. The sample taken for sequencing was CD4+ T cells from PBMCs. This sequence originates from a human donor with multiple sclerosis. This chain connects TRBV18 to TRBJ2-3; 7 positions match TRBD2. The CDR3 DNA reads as TGTGCCAGCTCACCATTGCCCCGGGAGGAAGGAGATACGCAGTATTTT. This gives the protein CASSPLPREEGDTQYF.